A few counts support the clone carrying this TCR beta chain. Antigen: not known. Each sample used at least 6 million PBMCs. The use of a sample-barcoded 5' primer and a J-beta primer mix characterized a second PCR of 7 to 11 cycles. Every single cDNA molecule received a tag from a template-switch adaptor with 12 random nucleotides. TCRdb independently ran MiXCR on the 5' RACE reads; one entry per CDR3 protein. This table has some 1.5 million distinct CDR3 sequences, about 30% appearing once. This record comes from a study of blood T cells in healthy people across ages. The CDR3 spans 15 residues. Trimming cost V 3 bases and J 4 bases; bases outside gene matches: 3. The study, taken as a whole, reports: When set beside aged donors, long-lived donors presented more naive CD4+ cells and higher diversity. Expanded clonotype shifts may have been confounded, as the donors had an unknown CMV status.

This receptor was identified in a woman younger than 45 in good health. The specimen sequenced was blood. The chain uses TRBV12-3 or TRBV12-4 and TRBJ2-2; 9 bases are shared with TRBD2. CDR3 residues: CASSLSSGATGELFF. The CDR3 coding sequence is TGTGCCAGCAGTTTGTCTAGCGGGGCCACCGGGGAGCTGTTTTTT.